The source of this T cell receptor beta chain is a study of blood T cell repertoires in COVID-19. Overall study context: Sites across the United States, Italy and Spain contributed samples from acute and convalescent COVID-19. PBMCs, B-cell-depleted T cells, or T cells were the source of the cDNA or gDNA that made up the material.

Per the original data handling: Reference gene primer amplification gave estimated nucleated cell counts. TCRdb keeps only in-frame clones here, not all; method: immunoSEQ multiplex PCR. V and J calls and clone size are copied from that table; D and trimming were computed from the DNA. Seen here are some 100,000 clones, around 90% observed once, and the top ten hold roughly 4.6%. The CDR3 consists of 17 residues. Germline CDR1 MNHEY, CDR2 SMNVEV (reference sequence). V was clipped by 3 bases and J by 5 bases; unmatched bases: 13. V and J are TRBV27 and TRBJ2-3, with 8 bases aligning to TRBD1. Material: peripheral blood. The receptor's source is a human donor in a cohort sampled during active COVID-19. The CDR3 DNA follows: TGTGCCAGCAGTTTCTCTATCCCCCGCGACAGGGGAGATACGCAGTATTTT. Translation: CASSFSIPRDRGDTQYF.